A single sample gave rise to the 22 T cell receptor beta chains below, sequenced in a study of beta chain features in type 1 diabetes. Reverse transcribing all isolated RNA meant expressed TCRB transcripts were sequenced. TCRdb's table, derived via immunoSEQ multiplex PCR, lists solely in-frame clones and lacks some. The sample lists 35,000 to 50,000 clones; about half were seen once. Material for sequencing was stem cell memory CD4+ T cells from blood. The receptors originated from a woman in her thirties in good health.

The rearrangement uses TRBV10-3 and TRBJ2-1, with 8 bases lining up with TRBD2. Per germline, CDR1 ENHRY and CDR2 SYGVKD. J gave up 6 bases and V 4 bases, and 8 bases lay outside the gene matches. The CDR3 runs to 15 residues. The CDR3 loop is CAISAGLESSNEQFF. CDR3 DNA: TGTGCCATCAGTGCGGGACTAGAATCTTCCAATGAGCAGTTCTTC.

The gene calls are TRBV27 and TRBJ2-7; D not certain. The V end lost 3 bases, the J end lost 2 bases, and 11 bases lay between the germline ends. CDR3 size: 14 residues. The V gene's germline CDR1 is MNHEY and CDR2 SMNVEV (reference sequence). CDR3 bases: TGTGCCAGCAGTTTTCGGTCCGAGCCCTACGAGCAGTACTTC. As protein: CASSFRSEPYEQYF.

This clone was seen a handful of times. The chain has TRBV10-3 and TRBJ2-1; TRBD2 aligns across 12 bases. The ends lost 4 bases at V and 0 bases at J; junction bases unmatched: 7. The CDR3 sequence is 18 residues long. CDR1 is ENHRY and CDR2 is SYGVKD in the germline V gene. CDR3 sequence: CAISGPGLAGSSYNEQFF. The DNA of the CDR3 is TGTGCCATCAGTGGCCCAGGACTAGCGGGGAGCTCCTACAATGAGCAGTTCTTC.

V and J are TRBV11-3 and TRBJ2-5; 11 nucleotides agree with TRBD2. The CDR3 spans 16 residues. The V segment lost 3 bases and the J segment 4 bases; nucleotides outside the gene matches: 7. Germline CDR1 SGHNT, CDR2 YENEEA. For the CDR3, the DNA is TGTGCCAGCAGCTTCGGGACTAGCGGAACCGTAGAGACCCAGTACTTC. The encoded protein is CASSFGTSGTVETQYF.

The V call is TRBV30, the J call TRBJ2-1; TRBD2 matches at 11 bases. V shed 5 bases and J 9 bases; nucleotides not matched to a gene: 12. CDR1 is GTSNPN, CDR2 SVGIG, per germline (reference sequence). The CDR3 has 15 residues. As DNA, the CDR3 is TGTGCCTGGGGGGAACTAGCGGGAGATTTCGGTGAGCAGTTCTTC. Translated, it gives CAWGELAGDFGEQFF.

This clone came up a few times. The V and J genes are TRBV5-1 and TRBJ1-4, with D perhaps matching TRBD1 (5 bases). CDR1 is SGHRS and CDR2 is YFSETQ in the germline V gene. CDR3 length: 13 residues. The ends were cut back, 4 bases at V and 7 bases at J, with 11 bases in the middle. The CDR3, as DNA: TGCGCCAGCAGCCAGGGAAAGGCTGAAAAACTGTTTTTT. As protein: CASSQGKAEKLFF.

The rearrangement joins TRBV7-2 to TRBJ1-3, with D maybe TRBD1 (5 bases). V lost 2 bases, J lost 4 bases, and 9 bases lay in between. Germline CDR1 is SGHTA and CDR2 is FQGNSA. This CDR3 comprises 14 residues. CDR3 loop: CASSLWGAGNTIYF. CDR3 in DNA: TGTGCCAGCAGCTTATGGGGCGCCGGAAACACCATATATTTT.

J is TRBJ1-4 and V is TRBV6-1, with D unresolved. V was shortened by 7 bases and J by 2 bases, with 11 bases between the two germline ends. The CDR3 has 14 residues. Germline V gives CDR1 MNHNS, CDR2 SASEGT. DNA of the CDR3: TGTGCCAGCACGGGGAAATCCACTAATGAAAAACTGTTTTTT. It yields the protein CASTGKSTNEKLFF.

The V and J genes are TRBV7-6 and TRBJ1-3; possible D gene TRBD1, 6 bases. The CDR3 is 15 amino acids. CDR1 and CDR2 from the germline V gene are SGHVS and FNYEAQ. Trimming removed 4 bases at V and 0 bases at J, with 10 bases between. The CDR3 DNA reads TGTGCCAGCAGCTCTTGGACAGCCTCTGGAAACACCATATATTTT. Translated, it gives CASSSWTASGNTIYF.

The chain carries TRBV11-2 and TRBJ1-1, with 8 nucleotides matching TRBD1. CDR3 length: 14 residues. CDR1 SGHAT and CDR2 FQNNGV come from the germline V gene. V gave up 5 bases and J gave up 3 bases; unmatched junction bases: 5. The CDR3 is CASSLAGGYTEAFF. DNA of the CDR3: TGTGCCAGCAGCCTCGCAGGGGGCTACACTGAAGCTTTCTTT. Filled out from reference TRBV11-2 and TRBJ1-1, the complete variable domain reads EAGVAQSPRYKIIEKRQSVAFWCNPISGHATLYWYQQILGQGPKLLIQFQNNGVVDDSQLPKDRFSAERLKGVDSTLKIQPAKLEDSAVYLCASSLAGGYTEAFFGQGTRLTVV.

This clone was observed a few times. This chain links TRBV2 with TRBJ1-1; 8 nucleotides line up with TRBD1. CDR3 length: 15 residues. The junction had 7 bases not matched to a gene; V was cut back by 4 bases and J by 3 bases. Germline V CDR1 and CDR2: SNHLY, FYNNEI. In DNA form, the CDR3 reads TGTGCCAGCAGTGCACAGGGGGTAGAGGACACTGAAGCTTTCTTT. It yields the protein CASSAQGVEDTEAFF.

The CDR3 sequence: CASSMQGPDTQYF. The CDR3 DNA reads TGTGCCAGTAGTATGCAGGGGCCAGATACGCAGTATTTT. The chain carries TRBV19 and TRBJ2-3; tentatively, D is TRBD1 (6 bases). The V end lost 3 bases, the J end lost 4 bases, and 8 bases lay between the germline ends. Germline lookup yields CDR1 LNHDA and CDR2 SQIVND (reference sequence). This CDR3 is built from 13 residues.

There are a few counts of this clone. The CDR3 here is CASSRGDTDTQYF. The CDR3 DNA follows: TGTGCCAGCAGCCGCGGCGACACAGATACGCAGTATTTT. The chain has TRBV7-2 and TRBJ2-3; D not resolved. Trimming pared 5 bases from V and 2 bases from J, leaving 8 bases between. Germline V lookup: CDR1 SGHTA, CDR2 FQGNSA. The CDR3 is made up of 13 amino acids.

The V call is TRBV5-1, the J call TRBJ1-1, with 7 bases matching TRBD1. The germline CDR1 and CDR2 sequences are SGHRS and YFSETQ. The V gene end was trimmed by 2 bases and the J gene end by 0 bases; junction bases not matched to a gene: 4. This CDR3 has 15 amino acids. The CDR3 DNA reads as TGCGCCAGCAGCTTAGACAGGGTCATGAACACTGAAGCTTTCTTT. Translation gives CASSLDRVMNTEAFF.

This clone was observed once. This chain connects TRBV25-1 to TRBJ2-3; TRBD1 aligns across 10 bases. The CDR3 has 16 amino acids. V lost 0 bases, J lost 6 bases, and 6 bases stayed unmatched. In germline, CDR1 is MGHDK, CDR2 SYGVNS. CDR3 nucleotides: TGTGCCAGCAGTGAATACGGGACAGGGGTTTTGGATACGCAGTATTTT. Protein sequence: CASSEYGTGVLDTQYF. The whole variable domain, remainder taken from reference TRBV25-1 and TRBJ2-3, is EADIYQTPRYLVIGTGKKITLECSQTMGHDKMYWYQQDPGMELHLIHYSYGVNSTEKGDLSSESTVSRIRTEHFPLTLESARPSHTSQYLCASSEYGTGVLDTQYFGPGTRLTVL.

This chain connects TRBV7-3 to TRBJ2-7, with 13 positions matching TRBD2. Germline CDR1 SGHTA, CDR2 FQGTGA. The V segment lost 5 bases and the J segment 5 bases; nucleotides outside the gene matches: 6. The CDR3 has 15 amino acids. The CDR3, as DNA: TGTGCCAGCAGCCGTCTCGGACTAGCGGGAGACGAGCAGTACTTC. Translating gives CASSRLGLAGDEQYF.

V usage is TRBV4-3 and J usage is TRBJ2-1, with 10 nucleotides matching TRBD1. V shed 4 bases and J 8 bases; nucleotides not matched to a gene: 5. The germline CDR1 and CDR2 sequences are LGHNA and YSLEER. The CDR3 is made up of 14 amino acids. The CDR3 bases are TGCGCCAGCAGCCCAGGGACAGGGGCCCATGAGCAGTTCTTC. The encoded protein is CASSPGTGAHEQFF.

This clone was recorded a few times. The chain combines TRBV18 with TRBJ2-7; 9 nucleotides match TRBD2. Trimming at V came to 3 bases and at J to 2 bases, leaving 8 bases not matched to a gene. Germline CDR1 and CDR2: KGHSH and LQKENI. The CDR3 is 16 residues long. The CDR3 protein is CASSPGASGTPYEQYF. The CDR3 coding sequence is TGTGCCAGCTCACCCGGTGCTAGCGGGACCCCCTACGAGCAGTACTTC.

The genes are TRBV7-2 and TRBJ2-3; no firm D call. The CDR3 has 15 amino acids. Germline CDR1 SGHTA, CDR2 FQGNSA. V lost 1 base, J lost 0 bases, and 8 bases lay in between. CDR3 nucleotide sequence: TGTGCCAGCAGCTTAGTGTTAGTAAGCACAGATACGCAGTATTTT. Residues: CASSLVLVSTDTQYF.

This chain joins TRBV9 and TRBJ2-3; TRBD2 matches at 14 bases. V gave up 4 bases and J gave up 12 bases; unmatched junction bases: 7. Germline V gives CDR1 SGDLS, CDR2 YYNGEE. The CDR3 has 14 amino acids. The CDR3 sequence is CASSSGTSGSSQYF. In nucleotides, the CDR3 is TGTGCCAGCAGCTCCGGGACTAGCGGGAGTTCCCAGTATTTT.

The chain carries TRBV2 and TRBJ2-1; 11 bases match TRBD2. V shed 7 bases and J 3 bases; nucleotides not matched to a gene: 2. This CDR3 contains 14 residues. Germline CDR1 and CDR2: SNHLY and FYNNEI. CDR3 DNA: TGTGCCAGCACGGGGACTAGCGGCTACAATGAGCAGTTCTTC. It is translated as CASTGTSGYNEQFF.

As DNA, the CDR3 is TGTGCCAGTAGTATCATGAGCGGGACAGGTGGTGAGCAGTTCTTC. Its protein is CASSIMSGTGGEQFF. V is TRBV19 and J is TRBJ2-1; D is possibly TRBD1 (8 bases). CDR3 size: 15 residues. V was shortened by 3 bases and J by 9 bases, with 18 bases between the two germline ends. Germline CDR1 and CDR2: LNHDA and SQIVND (reference sequence).